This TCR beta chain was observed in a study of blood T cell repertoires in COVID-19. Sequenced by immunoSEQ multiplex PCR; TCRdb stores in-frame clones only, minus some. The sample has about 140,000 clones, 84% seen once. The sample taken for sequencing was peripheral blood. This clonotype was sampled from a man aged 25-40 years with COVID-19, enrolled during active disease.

CDR3 residues: CASSMLAGRGAEQYF. CDR3 nucleotides: TGTGCCAGTAGTATGCTGGCGGGCAGGGGGGCCGAGCAGTACTTC. The chain employs TRBV19 and TRBJ2-7; perhaps TRBD1 as D (7 bases). The CDR3 runs to 15 residues. Germline V gene lookup returns CDR1 LNHDA and CDR2 SQIVND (reference sequence). V lost 3 bases to trimming and J lost 6 bases, with 18 bases between them.